These T cell receptor beta chains were read from a single sample in a study of cytomegalovirus exposure and HLA in healthy donors. Assay: immunoSEQ multiplex PCR; the TCRdb copy retains only in-frame clones and omits some. This table holds some 170,000 clones, around nine tenths found once. What was sequenced was PBMCs. Receptors were obtained from a woman in her 30s in good health and CMV-seronegative. Each CDR3 is given with its conserved first and last residue. Fields, in order: V gene, D gene, CDR3 protein. A D gene is named only where the DNA matches it firmly.

TRBV5-4 | . | CASRSGASGNHGYTF
TRBV5-4 | TRBD1 | CASSRPGTVTNYGYTF
TRBV29-1 | . | CSVAWPVDVGGEDTQYF
TRBV5-1 | TRBD2 | CASSPGGGIYEQYF
TRBV14 | TRBD2 | CASSQLAGGTVEQFF
TRBV27 | TRBD1 | CASSRQGLGEKLFF
TRBV30 | . | CAWSHTGELFF
TRBV5-1 | TRBD2 | CASSYTSGGTRGDTQYF
TRBV7-8 | . | CASSFNIGEEQYF
TRBV19 | . | CATSGTWIQPQHF
TRBV19 | . | CASSAYHRPEVTHSYEQYF
TRBV5-6 | TRBD1 | CASSFDRQGATSGNTIYF
TRBV6-5 | TRBD1 | CASRPGQGDYEQYF
TRBV4-2 | TRBD1 | CASSQIGQDYGYTF
TRBV18 | . | CASSETPGNQPQHF
TRBV10-3 | . | CAISESGGDTEAFF
TRBV27 | . | CASSLEGNIQYF
TRBV25-1 | . | CASSDVNRDQETQYF
TRBV4-1 | . | CASSQDKRQVEAYFHYGYTF
TRBV27 | TRBD2 | CASSVAGAYYEQYF
TRBV6-1 | . | CASSAGEQYF
TRBV27 | TRBD1 | CATKAGGGGELFF
TRBV7-2 | . | CASSAQQGSEAFF
TRBV5-4 | . | CASSLEAGSDSPLHF
TRBV15 | . | CATSRAGWETQYF
TRBV5-1 | TRBD2 | CASSLYGGFQETQYF
TRBV10-3 | . | CAISERQVGNTIYF
TRBV6-1 | TRBD1 | CASSGRDRAFPETQYF
TRBV19 | . | CASSPSLIWMDSHTEAFF
TRBV6-1 | . | CASLGPRVSNYGYTF
TRBV10-3 | TRBD1 | CAISESGQGKYEQYF
TRBV5-1 | TRBD1 | CASSLGQGSYNEQFF
TRBV7-9 | TRBD2 | CATSGGADTQYF
TRBV11-2 | TRBD1 | CASSRILSGGFTGELFF
TRBV4-1 | . | CASSRLENQPQHF
TRBV27 | . | CASSPRGGPNYEQYF
TRBV6-8 | . | CASSYTDRQVPIRGYGYTF
TRBV6-1 | TRBD1 | CASTQGQGEQPQHF
TRBV27 | . | CASSPWDVDRKQYF
TRBV4-3 | . | CASSQEAGMNTEAFF
TRBV5-5 | TRBD2 | CASSSGTSGSYEQYF
TRBV5-1 | TRBD1 | CASSLEGTGGLEAFF
TRBV2 | . | CASSPTVMNTEAFF
TRBV2 | TRBD1 | CASRRTGVGSGETQYF
TRBV7-6 | TRBD1 | CASSFQPGQGSSGANVLTF
TRBV2 | TRBD2 | CASPGLASYEQFF
TRBV2 | . | CASLLVESVNTEAFF
TRBV9 | TRBD1 | CASSPQGGPNSPLHF